The 20 T cell receptor beta chains below were found in one sample sequenced in a study of cytomegalovirus exposure and HLA in healthy donors. This PCR relied on a set of 60 Vbeta primers and 13 Jbeta primers. Profiled with immunoSEQ multiplex PCR; TCRdb holds only in-frame clones, not every one. The sample lists about 200,000 clones, roughly 80% occurring once. The sequenced sample consisted of PBMCs. Receptor source: a woman between 18 and 29 years old in good health and CMV-seronegative.

This chain uses TRBV27 with TRBJ2-1, with 7 positions matching TRBD2. Germline CDR1 is MNHEY and CDR2 is SMNVEV (reference sequence). V lost 5 bases, J lost 1 base, and 5 bases stayed unmatched. CDR3 length: 15 amino acids. CDR3 DNA: TGTGCCAGCAGTACCCCAGCGGGATCCTACAATGAGCAGTTCTTC. Its translation: CASSTPAGSYNEQFF.

The chain uses TRBV10-3 and TRBJ2-7; TRBD1 agrees at 7 bases. The CDR3 loop spans 12 amino acids. Losses at the gene ends were 6 bases for V and 3 bases for J; bases not matched to a gene: 2. Germline V CDR1 and CDR2: ENHRY, SYGVKD. CDR3 nucleotide sequence: TGTGCCATCAGCCCAGGGGGCTACGAGCAGTACTTC. It is translated as CAISPGGYEQYF.

This chain links TRBV13 with TRBJ2-2, with 8 bases matching TRBD1. V lost 5 bases, J lost 5 bases, and 10 bases stayed unmatched. Germline V gene lookup returns CDR1 PRHDT and CDR2 FYEKMQ (reference sequence). The CDR3 totals 16 residues. This chain's CDR3 is CASSPRQGAFTGELFF. The CDR3 DNA follows: TGTGCCAGCAGCCCCCGGCAGGGGGCGTTTACCGGGGAGCTGTTTTTT.

The gene calls are TRBV19 and TRBJ1-5; the match to TRBD1 covers 7 bases. The CDR3 covers 16 residues. Trimming cost V 2 bases and J 0 bases; bases outside gene matches: 4. Germline CDR1 and CDR2: LNHDA and SQIVND (reference sequence). CDR3 loop: CASSITGTVSNQPQHF. The CDR3 DNA follows: TGTGCCAGTAGTATAACTGGGACAGTTAGCAATCAGCCCCAGCATTTT.

This clone was picked up a small number of times. The chain couples TRBV27 to TRBJ1-1, with TRBD1 identical over 8 bases. Germline-derived CDR1 and CDR2 are MNHEY and SMNVEV (reference sequence). The V and J ends lost 5 bases and 0 bases, in that order; junction bases with no gene match: 2. There are 14 residues in the CDR3. As DNA, the CDR3 is TGTGCCAGCAGTCAGGACAGGGTGAACACTGAAGCTTTCTTT. Its translation: CASSQDRVNTEAFF.

This clone has more than one count but fewer than ten. The chain has TRBV6-1 and TRBJ2-7; D may be TRBD1 (6 bases). With 10 bases removed from V and 3 bases from J, the gap between germline ends came to 16 bases. The V gene's germline CDR1 is MNHNS and CDR2 SASEGT. This CDR3 has 13 residues. Here the CDR3 DNA reads TGTGCCACCCTCGGACAGCCTTACTACGAGCAGTACGTC. Its translation is CATLGQPYYEQYV.

As regards this clone: The final CDR3 position lacks the conserved phenylalanine or tryptophan, pointing to a likely read error. J is TRBJ1-4 and V is TRBV7-6, with D tentatively TRBD1 (5 bases). The CDR3 extends over 17 amino acids. V was shortened by 1 base and J by 7 bases, with 19 bases between the two germline ends. Per the germline V gene, CDR1 is SGHVS and CDR2 is FNYEAQ. CDR3 region: CASSLEVGQGSGEKLFS. Here the CDR3 DNA reads TGTGCCAGCAGCTTAGAGGTTGGGCAGGGATCGGGTGAAAAACTGTTTTCT.

The J gene is TRBJ1-6, the V gene TRBV7-6; TRBD1 matches 9 bases. CDR1 and CDR2 (germline): SGHVS, FNYEAQ. V was clipped by 3 bases and J by 7 bases; unmatched bases: 1. The CDR3 extends over 14 amino acids. The CDR3 loop reads CASSFGTGNSPLHF. The CDR3 coding sequence is TGTGCCAGCAGCTTCGGGACAGGGAATTCACCCCTCCACTTT.

The chain has TRBV9 and TRBJ2-1, with a weak D call TRBD1 (6 bases). This CDR3 has 14 amino acids. Trimming shortened V by 2 bases and J by 9 bases, and 15 bases separated the two germline ends. The germline gives CDR1 SGDLS, CDR2 YYNGEE. The CDR3 DNA follows: TGTGCCAGCAGCGTTTCTACAGGGCCAGCTGAGCAGTTCTTC. Protein product: CASSVSTGPAEQFF.

The V gene is TRBV28, the J gene TRBJ2-7, with 9 bases identical to TRBD1. This CDR3 is built from 12 residues. CDR1 and CDR2 from the germline V gene are MDHEN and SYDVKM. The J segment lost 5 bases and the V segment lost 8 bases, leaving 4 bases of the junction unmatched. CDR3 protein: CASGTGFDEQYF. The DNA of the CDR3 is TGTGCCAGCGGGACAGGGTTCGACGAGCAGTACTTC.

The rearrangement links TRBV30 to TRBJ2-1, with TRBD2 matching over 11 bases. This CDR3 comprises 16 residues. V lost 1 base to trimming and J lost 7 bases; unmatched junction nucleotides: 9. CDR1 and CDR2 (germline): GTSNPN, SVGIG (reference sequence). CDR3 region: CAWSGFLAGGKNEQFF. CDR3 in DNA: TGTGCCTGGAGTGGGTTCCTAGCGGGAGGCAAGAATGAGCAGTTCTTC. The complete variable domain, with remaining parts taken from reference TRBV30 and TRBJ2-1, reads SQTIHQWPATLVQPVGSPLSLECTVEGTSNPNLYWYRQAAGRGLQLLFYSVGIGQISSEVPQNLSASRPQDRQFILSSKKLLLSDSGFYLCAWSGFLAGGKNEQFFGPGTRLTVL.

The genes are TRBV7-2 and TRBJ1-1; 7 bases line up with TRBD1. The trim removed 1 base at V and 1 base at J, leaving 6 bases unmatched. Looked up from germline, CDR1 is SGHTA and CDR2 is FQGNSA. This CDR3 has 16 residues. In DNA form, the CDR3 reads TGTGCCAGCAGCTTAGGGGCAGGGGGGAGGAACACTGAAGCTTTCTTT. Translating it yields CASSLGAGGRNTEAFF.

The J gene is TRBJ2-1, the V gene TRBV10-2, with D maybe TRBD2 (6 bases). Trimming took off 2 bases at V and 4 bases at J, with 21 bases between the two ends. CDR3 size: 18 residues. Germline assignment: CDR1 WSHSY and CDR2 SAAADI. CDR3 sequence: CASSEPFFAGKTYNEQFF. The CDR3, as DNA: TGCGCCAGCAGTGAGCCCTTTTTTGCGGGGAAGACTTACAATGAGCAGTTCTTC.

This clone was seen a handful of times. The chain uses TRBV30 and TRBJ1-1; 7 nucleotides agree with TRBD1. The CDR3 runs to 12 residues. V lost 8 bases, J lost 5 bases, and 8 bases stayed unmatched. Germline-derived CDR1 and CDR2 are GTSNPN and SVGIG (reference sequence). The DNA for the CDR3 is TGTGCCCTCACACCCAGGGGGACTGAAGCTTTCTTT. Protein: CALTPRGTEAFF. Based on the CDR3 plus reference TRBV30 and TRBJ1-1, the full variable domain is SQTIHQWPATLVQPVGSPLSLECTVEGTSNPNLYWYRQAAGRGLQLLFYSVGIGQISSEVPQNLSASRPQDRQFILSSKKLLLSDSGFYLCALTPRGTEAFFGQGTRLTVV.

V usage is TRBV6-6 and J usage is TRBJ2-3; 14 positions match TRBD2. This CDR3 has 16 amino acids. The V and J ends lost 4 bases and 5 bases, in that order; junction bases with no gene match: 5. The germline V gene encodes CDR1 MNHNY and CDR2 SVGAGI (reference sequence). The CDR3 nucleotides are TGTGCCAGCAGTTTTGGGACTAGCGGGAGTGGAGATACGCAGTATTTT. Its protein product is CASSFGTSGSGDTQYF.

This sequence joins TRBV27 and TRBJ2-1, with TRBD2 identical over 15 bases. The CDR3 has 17 amino acids. With 5 bases clipped from V and 4 bases from J, the junction kept 6 bases outside the gene matches. Germline V gene sequence: CDR1 MNHEY, CDR2 SMNVEV (reference sequence). The CDR3 DNA sequence: TGTGCCAGCAGTCCCGGGACTAGCGGGAGGTGGTACAATGAGCAGTTCTTC. It yields the protein CASSPGTSGRWYNEQFF.

The rearrangement links TRBV11-3 to TRBJ2-7; 7 nucleotides align to TRBD2. Germline lookup yields CDR1 SGHNT and CDR2 YENEEA. J lost 5 bases, V lost 5 bases, and 12 bases had no gene match. This CDR3 spans 15 amino acids. For the CDR3, the DNA is TGTGCCAGCAGCCTACGCGGGAGACCCTTCGACGAGCAGTACGTC. Its translation is CASSLRGRPFDEQYV.

The CDR3 protein is CASSPLLPDYGGANVLTF. The CDR3 nucleotides are TGTGCCAGCAGTCCCCTCCTCCCCGATTACGGTGGGGCCAACGTCCTGACTTTC. This chain connects TRBV28 to TRBJ2-6; D not certain. The CDR3 runs 18 residues. Trimming took off 5 bases at V and 3 bases at J, with 20 bases between the two ends. CDR1 is MDHEN and CDR2 is SYDVKM in the germline V gene.

The chain carries TRBV21-1 and TRBJ1-3; the table names TRBD1, a call not compared with the DNA. TRBV21-1 is flagged as a pseudogene. There are 23 residues in the CDR3. CDR3 sequence: CASSKVKHWRGQGPSTSGNTIYF. CDR3 nucleotides: TGTGCCAGCAGCAAAGTAAAGCATTGGAGGGGACAGGGGCCCTCGACCTCTGGAAACACCATATATTTT.

The rearrangement uses TRBV27 and TRBJ2-1; possible D gene TRBD1, 6 bases. The CDR3 consists of 13 residues. Germline V gene lookup returns CDR1 MNHEY and CDR2 SMNVEV (reference sequence). The V end lost 8 bases, the J end lost 8 bases, and 16 bases lay between the germline ends. CDR3 amino acids: CASGLSQGHEQFF. For the CDR3, the DNA is TGTGCCAGCGGCCTCTCACAGGGACATGAGCAGTTCTTC.